Sequencing of this TCR beta chain was carried out in a study of monozygotic twins with cystic fibrosis. Findings and caveats of the study: J usage was most co-twin-similar in 8 of 16 pairs, V in 13. Clonality was generally low (median approximately 0.0088), higher in the most severe patients. No link emerged between shared CDR3 counts and age, concordance or severity.

The data were produced by immunoSEQ multiplex PCR, yet TCRdb's version contains in-frame clones alone and is incomplete. The sample includes 30,000 to 35,000 clones, more than 85% of them seen just once. The germline V gene has CDR1 MDHEN and CDR2 SYDVKM. CDR3 length: 16 amino acids. Trimming took 3 bases from V and 1 from J, leaving 10 bases between them. With regard to this clone: What it recognizes is unknown.

Sequencing input: blood. This TCR was sampled from a girl aged 2-10 years with cystic fibrosis. The chain links TRBV28 to TRBJ2-6, with D hard to call. The CDR3 sequence: CASSFGRASGANVLTF. CDR3 nucleotide sequence: TGTGCCAGCAGTTTTGGAAGGGCATCTGGGGCCAACGTCCTGACTTTC. The full variable domain, with the rest looked up from reference TRBV28 and TRBJ2-6, is DVKVTQSSRYLVKRTGEKVFLECVQDMDHENMFWYRQDPGLGLRLIYFSYDVKMKEKGDIPEGYSVSREKKERFSLILESASTNQTSMYLCASSFGRASGANVLTFGAGSRLTVL.